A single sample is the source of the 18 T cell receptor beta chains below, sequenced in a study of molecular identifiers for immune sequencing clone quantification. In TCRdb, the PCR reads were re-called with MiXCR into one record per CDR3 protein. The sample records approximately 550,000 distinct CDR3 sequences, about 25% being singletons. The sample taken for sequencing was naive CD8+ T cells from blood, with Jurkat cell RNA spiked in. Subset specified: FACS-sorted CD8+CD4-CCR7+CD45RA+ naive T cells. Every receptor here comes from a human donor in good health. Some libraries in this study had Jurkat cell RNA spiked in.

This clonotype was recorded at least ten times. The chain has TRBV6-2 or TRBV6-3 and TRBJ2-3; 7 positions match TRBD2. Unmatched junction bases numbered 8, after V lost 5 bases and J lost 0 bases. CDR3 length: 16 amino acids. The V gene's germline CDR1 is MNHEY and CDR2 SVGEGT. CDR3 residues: CASSGLERDSTDTQYF. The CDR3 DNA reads TGTGCCAGCAGTGGACTCGAGCGGGATAGCACAGATACGCAGTATTTT.

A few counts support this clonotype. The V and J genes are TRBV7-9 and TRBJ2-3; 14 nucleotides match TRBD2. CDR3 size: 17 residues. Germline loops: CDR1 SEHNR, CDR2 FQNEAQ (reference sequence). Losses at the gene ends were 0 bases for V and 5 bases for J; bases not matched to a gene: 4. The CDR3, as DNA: TGTGCCAGCAGCTTAGCGGGACTAGCGGGGGAACAAGATACGCAGTATTTT. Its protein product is CASSLAGLAGEQDTQYF.

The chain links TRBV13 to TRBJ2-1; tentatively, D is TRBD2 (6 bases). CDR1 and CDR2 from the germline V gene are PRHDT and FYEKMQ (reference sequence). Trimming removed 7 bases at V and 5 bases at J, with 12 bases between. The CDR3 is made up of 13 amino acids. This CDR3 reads CASMVEGNNEQFF. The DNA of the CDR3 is TGTGCCAGCATGGTGGAGGGGAACAATGAGCAGTTCTTC.

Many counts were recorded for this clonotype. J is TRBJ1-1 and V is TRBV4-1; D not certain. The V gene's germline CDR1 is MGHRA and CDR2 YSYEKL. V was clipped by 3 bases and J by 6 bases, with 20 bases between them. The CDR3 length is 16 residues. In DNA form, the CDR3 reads TGCGCCAGCAGCCACCGCGGAGGCGGCGCGTACGCTGAAGCTTTCTTT. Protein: CASSHRGGGAYAEAFF.

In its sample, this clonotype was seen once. The CDR3 nucleotides read TGCGCCAGCAGCCAAGCTGGACGGGGGCTGGGCATTCAGTACTTC. It is translated as CASSQAGRGLGIQYF. V usage is TRBV4-1 and J usage is TRBJ2-4; D possibly matches TRBD1 or TRBD2 (6 bases each). Germline loops: CDR1 MGHRA, CDR2 YSYEKL. CDR3 length equals 15 residues. Trimming took 1 base from V and 9 from J, leaving 16 bases between them.

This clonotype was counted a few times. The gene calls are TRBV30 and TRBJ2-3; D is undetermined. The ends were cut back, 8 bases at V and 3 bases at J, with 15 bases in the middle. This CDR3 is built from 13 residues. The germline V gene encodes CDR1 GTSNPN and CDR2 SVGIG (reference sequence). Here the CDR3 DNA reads TGTGCCGGAGACTCATCGGAAACAGATACGCAGTATTTT. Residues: CAGDSSETDTQYF.

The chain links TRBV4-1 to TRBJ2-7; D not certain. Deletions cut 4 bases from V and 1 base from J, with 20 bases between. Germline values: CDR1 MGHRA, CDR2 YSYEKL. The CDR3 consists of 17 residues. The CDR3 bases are TGCGCCAGCAGCCCTTTCGCGAAAGAGGACGCTTCCTACGAGCAGTACTTC. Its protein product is CASSPFAKEDASYEQYF.

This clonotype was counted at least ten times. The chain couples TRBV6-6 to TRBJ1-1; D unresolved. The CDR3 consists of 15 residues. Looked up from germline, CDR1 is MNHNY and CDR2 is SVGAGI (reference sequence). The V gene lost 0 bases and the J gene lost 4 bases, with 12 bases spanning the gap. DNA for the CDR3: TGTGCCAGCAGTTACTCGAGCTTGGTGGGCACTGAAGCTTTCTTT. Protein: CASSYSSLVGTEAFF.

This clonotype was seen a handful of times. The DNA for the CDR3 is TGTGCCAGCAGTTACAGGGGGCTTGTCTCCTACGAGCAGTACTTC. Encoded protein: CASSYRGLVSYEQYF. The rearrangement joins TRBV28 to TRBJ2-7, with 9 bases identical to TRBD1. V dropped 4 bases and J dropped 0; count of bases not matched to a gene: 4. The length of the CDR3 is 15 residues. Germline lookup yields CDR1 MDHEN and CDR2 SYDVKM.

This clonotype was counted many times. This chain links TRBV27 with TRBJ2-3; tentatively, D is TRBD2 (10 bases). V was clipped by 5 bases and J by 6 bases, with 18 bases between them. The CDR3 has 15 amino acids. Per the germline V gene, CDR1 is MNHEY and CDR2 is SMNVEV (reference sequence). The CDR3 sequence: CASSPTGGLADTQYF. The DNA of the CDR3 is TGTGCCAGCAGTCCGACAGGGGGACTAGCGGATACGCAGTATTTT.

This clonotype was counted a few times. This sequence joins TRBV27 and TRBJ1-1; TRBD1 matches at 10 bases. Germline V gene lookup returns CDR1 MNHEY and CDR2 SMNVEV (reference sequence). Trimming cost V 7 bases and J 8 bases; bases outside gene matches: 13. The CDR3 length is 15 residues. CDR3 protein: CASNPLGTGASEAFF. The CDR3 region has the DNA TGTGCCAGCAACCCATTAGGGACAGGGGCGTCCGAAGCTTTCTTT.

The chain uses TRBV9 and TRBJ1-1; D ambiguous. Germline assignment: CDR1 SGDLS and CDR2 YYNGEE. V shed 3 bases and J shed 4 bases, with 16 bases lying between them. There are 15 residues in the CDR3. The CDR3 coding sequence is TGTGCCAGCAGCGCCTCAGACCATCGCGGCACTGAAGCTTTCTTT. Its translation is CASSASDHRGTEAFF.

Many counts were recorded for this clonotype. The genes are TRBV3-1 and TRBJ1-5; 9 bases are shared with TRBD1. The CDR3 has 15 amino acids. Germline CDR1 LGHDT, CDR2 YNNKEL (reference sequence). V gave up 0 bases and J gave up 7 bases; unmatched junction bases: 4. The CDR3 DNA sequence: TGTGCCAGCAGCCAAGACGCGACAGGGGGACAGCCCCAGCATTTT. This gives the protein CASSQDATGGQPQHF.

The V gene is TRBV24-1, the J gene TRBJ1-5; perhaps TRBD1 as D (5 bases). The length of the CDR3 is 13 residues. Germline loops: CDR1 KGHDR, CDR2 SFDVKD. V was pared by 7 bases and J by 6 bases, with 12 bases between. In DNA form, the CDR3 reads TGTGCCACCAGCCCAGGGCTTGGTCAGCCCCAGCATTTT. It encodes CATSPGLGQPQHF.

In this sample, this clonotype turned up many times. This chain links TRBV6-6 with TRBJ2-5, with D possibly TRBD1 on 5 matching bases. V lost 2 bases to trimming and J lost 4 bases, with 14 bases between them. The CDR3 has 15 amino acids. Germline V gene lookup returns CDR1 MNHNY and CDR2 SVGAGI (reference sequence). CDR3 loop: CASSYESGKSETQYF. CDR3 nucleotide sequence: TGTGCCAGCAGTTACGAATCAGGGAAATCAGAGACCCAGTACTTC.

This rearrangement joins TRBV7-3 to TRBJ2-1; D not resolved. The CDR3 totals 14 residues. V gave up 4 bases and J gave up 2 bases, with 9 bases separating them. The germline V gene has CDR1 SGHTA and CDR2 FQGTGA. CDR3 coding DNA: TGTGCCAGCAGCTCCGGAAGCGCCTACAATGAGCAGTTCTTC. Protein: CASSSGSAYNEQFF.

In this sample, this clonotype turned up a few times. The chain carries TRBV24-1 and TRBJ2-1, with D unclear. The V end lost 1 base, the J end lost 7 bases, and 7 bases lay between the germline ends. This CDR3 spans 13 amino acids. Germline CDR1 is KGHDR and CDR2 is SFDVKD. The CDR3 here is CATSDFTVNEQFF. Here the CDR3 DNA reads TGTGCCACCAGTGATTTCACAGTGAATGAGCAGTTCTTC.

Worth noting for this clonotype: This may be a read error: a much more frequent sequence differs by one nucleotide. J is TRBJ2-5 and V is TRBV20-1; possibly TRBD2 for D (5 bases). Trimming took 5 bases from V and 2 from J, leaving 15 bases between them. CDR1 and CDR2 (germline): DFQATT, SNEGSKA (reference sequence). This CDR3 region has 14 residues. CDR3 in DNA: TGCAGTGCTGGTCCGGGGATCACACAAGAGACCCAGTACTTC. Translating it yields CSAGPGITQETQYF.